This is a list of T cell receptor beta chains from one sample in a study of human T cells and chemical hapten exposure. From the RACE reads, TCRdb called clonotypes with MiXCR, one entry per CDR3 protein. The data hold around 300,000 distinct CDR3 sequences, with 6% to 8.5% observed a single time. This sample comprised whole blood, obtained in connection with sensitization to the hapten diphenylcyclopropenone (DPC). The source of these receptors is a woman between 18 and 30 years old with alopecia areata. Some clones in this sample may be carry-over from other donors' samples. Each CDR3 is given with its conserved first and last residue. D genes are given only for firm matches. Rows may omit the clone size; those that give it use once, few, many or a size class.

.	TRBJ1-3	.	TRBV20-1	TGCAGTGCTAGACTTGTCAGCTTGAGCTCTGGAAACACCATATATTTT	CSARLVSLSSGNTIYF
.	TRBJ1-2	.	TRBV28	TGTGCCAGCAGTTTACAGGGACTCAGTAACTATGGCTACACCTTC	CASSLQGLSNYGYTF
many	TRBJ2-1	TRBD1	TRBV18	TGTGCCAGCTCACTTAGACAGGGGGCGGACAACAATGAGCAGTTCTTC	CASSLRQGADNNEQFF
many	TRBJ2-3	.	TRBV24-1	TGTGCCACCCAATCACCGGGCACAGATACGCAGTATTTT	CATQSPGTDTQYF
many	TRBJ2-7	TRBD1	TRBV18	TGTGCCAGCTCACCAGGGACAGGGAGCTACGAGCAGTACTTC	CASSPGTGSYEQYF
many	TRBJ2-3	.	TRBV7-2	TGTGCCAGCGGAAGACGATTCGATACGCAGTATTTT	CASGRRFDTQYF
few	TRBJ1-1	.	TRBV25-1	TGTGCCAGCAACTTAACAGGTGAGGACACTGAAGCTTTCTTT	CASNLTGEDTEAFF
.	TRBJ2-2	TRBD1	TRBV2	TGTGCCAGCAGGGGACAGGGGTTCTCCGGGGAGCTGTTTTTT	CASRGQGFSGELFF
.	TRBJ1-5	.	TRBV6-2/TRBV6-3	TGTGCCAGCAGGAAGACAGCCCTTAATCAGCCCCAGCATTTT	CASRKTALNQPQHF
.	TRBJ2-3	.	TRBV20-1	TGCAGTGCTCACCTTCGACGGACAGACAGAACGCAGTATTTT	CSAHLRRTDRTQYF
many	TRBJ2-3	TRBD1	TRBV5-1	TGCGCCAGCAGCTCAGAGGGACAGGGTCGGCATACGCAGTATTTT	CASSSEGQGRHTQYF
many	TRBJ2-2	.	TRBV7-3	TGTGCCAGCAGCTCCCGACGAGCCGGGGAGCTGTTTTTT	CASSSRRAGELFF
.	TRBJ1-5	.	TRBV7-2	TGTGCCAGCAGCTCTCCAACCCAGCCCCAGCATTTT	CASSSPTQPQHF
many	TRBJ1-4	TRBD1	TRBV9	TGTGCCAGCAGTGCTGTCCGGGACAGAGATGAAAAACTGTTTTTT	CASSAVRDRDEKLFF
.	TRBJ2-2	.	TRBV28	TGTGCCAGCAGTATGGCGAACACCGGGGAGCTGTTTTTT	CASSMANTGELFF
few	TRBJ1-2	.	TRBV12-3/TRBV12-4	TGTGCCAGCAGTCCAGATATCAGGGGCTACACCTTC	CASSPDIRGYTF
many	TRBJ2-3	.	TRBV5-1	TGCGCCAGCAGCTTAGGCGCGGCTACTAGCACAGATACGCAGTATTTT	CASSLGAATSTDTQYF
many	TRBJ2-6	.	TRBV12-3/TRBV12-4	TGTGCCAGCAGTCCCGAGACAGCTGGGGCCAACGTCCTGACTTTC	CASSPETAGANVLTF
few	TRBJ1-1	.	TRBV6-5	TGTGCCAGCAGTCAAGACGTGGGTTCGTCGAACACTGAAGCTTTCTTT	CASSQDVGSSNTEAFF
.	TRBJ2-6	.	TRBV18	TGTGCCAGCTCATTACAAGACGCCGAGGCCAACGTCCTGACTTTC	CASSLQDAEANVLTF
.	TRBJ1-5	.	TRBV28	TGTGCCAGCAGTTTAGGGGTGGGAGAGAATCAGCCCCAGCATTTT	CASSLGVGENQPQHF
.	TRBJ1-6	.	TRBV5-6	TGTGCCAGCAGTACCTTCGTGGGAGGGACAAATAATTCACCCCTCCACTTT	CASSTFVGGTNNSPLHF
many	TRBJ2-3	.	TRBV29-1	TGCAGCGTTGTTAGGGTCGCAGATACGCAGTATTTT	CSVVRVADTQYF
.	TRBJ2-1	.	TRBV4-3	TGCGCCAGCAGCCAAGAAGGGGAAGGGGGCTACAATGAGCAGTTCTTC	CASSQEGEGGYNEQFF
few	TRBJ2-3	.	TRBV9	TGTGCCAGCAGCCCTGGGGGGCAGGGGACAGATACGCAGTATTTT	CASSPGGQGTDTQYF
few	TRBJ1-5	TRBD1	TRBV28	TGTGCCAGCAGGCACCAACGGGACAGAAATCAGCCCCAGCATTTT	CASRHQRDRNQPQHF
many	TRBJ2-2	.	TRBV11-2	TGTGCCAGCGGCGGGGACTTTCGAAGGACCGGGGAGCTGTTTTTT	CASGGDFRRTGELFF
many	TRBJ2-3	.	TRBV6-5	TGTGCCAGCAGTTCGCCAGACCAGATCGACACGCAGTATTTT	CASSSPDQIDTQYF
many	TRBJ1-3	.	TRBV6-6	TGTGCCAGCACCGGCCGGGGGGTCGGTGGAAACACCATATATTTT	CASTGRGVGGNTIYF
.	TRBJ2-7	.	TRBV1	TGCACCAGCAGCCAACCGCGCCTCTGGGCCGGCAGGGGAGGTCACGAGCAGTACTTC	CTSSQPRLWAGRGGHEQYF
.	TRBJ1-2	.	TRBV7-9	TGTGCCAGCAGCTTAGCGCTGTCAATTAACTATGGCTACACCTTC	CASSLALSINYGYTF
.	TRBJ2-5	TRBD2	TRBV11-2	TGTGCCAGTTCAGGAGCGGGGGAAAAAGAGACCCAGTACTTC	CASSGAGEKETQYF
.	TRBJ2-1	TRBD2	TRBV6-2/TRBV6-3	TGTGCCAGCAGGATAGCGGGGGGGCCCGGCAATGAGCAGTTCTTC	CASRIAGGPGNEQFF
.	TRBJ2-1	.	TRBV5-1	TGCGCCAGCAGCTTGTCCAATAAGCAGTTCTTC	CASSLSNKQFF
.	TRBJ2-7	TRBD2	TRBV4-3	TGCGCCAGCAGCCAAGATTGGACTAGCGGCTCCTACGAGCTGTACTTC	CASSQDWTSGSYELYF
many	TRBJ1-1	.	TRBV5-1	TGCGCCAGCAGCTACTACTATTCAGGAGGGGACACTGAAGCTTTCTTT	CASSYYYSGGDTEAFF
.	TRBJ2-7	.	TRBV2	TGTGCCAGCAGTGTAGAGCTTGCCAGCTACGAGCAGTACTTC	CASSVELASYEQYF
.	TRBJ2-1	TRBD1	TRBV6-2/TRBV6-3	TGTGCCAGCAGTTCCGCCCGGACAGGGGGCTTCGGCAATGAGCAGTTCTTC	CASSSARTGGFGNEQFF
few	TRBJ2-3	.	TRBV7-3	TGTGCCAGCAGCCCCTCGGGCCAGCCCTTAGATACGCAGTATTTT	CASSPSGQPLDTQYF
.	TRBJ1-6	.	TRBV14	TGTGCCAGCAGCCCCCTCCCGGCCGGGGGAAGATCACCCCTCCACTTT	CASSPLPAGGRSPLHF
many	TRBJ1-1	.	TRBV6-2/TRBV6-3	TGTGCCAGCGAGGACTTCTTGAACACTGAAGCTTTCTTT	CASEDFLNTEAFF
many	TRBJ1-5	TRBD1	TRBV20-1	TGCAGTGCTGTGGGACAGTTGAATAGCAATCAGCCCCAGCATTTT	CSAVGQLNSNQPQHF
few	TRBJ2-3	.	TRBV29-1	TGCAGCGTTGATGCACCTACCGATACGCAGTATTTT	CSVDAPTDTQYF
few	TRBJ2-7	TRBD1	TRBV20-1	TGCAGTGCTAGAGACGGACAGGTCTACGAGCAGTACTTC	CSARDGQVYEQYF
many	TRBJ1-1	.	TRBV20-1	TGCAGTGCTAGAGATTTTGGGAACACTGAAGCTTTCTTT	CSARDFGNTEAFF
few	TRBJ1-4	.	TRBV5-1	TGCGCCAGCAGCTTGGAAGGAAAACTGTTTTTT	CASSLEGKLFF
few	TRBJ2-3	TRBD2	TRBV10-3	TGTGCCATCAAACCGGGGGGGGCCACAGATACGCAGTATTTT	CAIKPGGATDTQYF
few	TRBJ2-3	.	TRBV14	TGTGCCAGCAGCCAAGCAGTATTCGCCACAGATACGCAGTATTTT	CASSQAVFATDTQYF
many	TRBJ1-5	.	TRBV27	TGTGCCAGCAGTTCGGGGCCCAATCAGCCCCAGCATTTT	CASSSGPNQPQHF
many	TRBJ2-2	TRBD1	TRBV3-1	TGTGCCAGCAGCCAAGGCCCAGACAGGGCCGGGGAGCTGTTTTTT	CASSQGPDRAGELFF
few	TRBJ1-6	.	TRBV20-1	TGCAGTGCTAGTCTGGGGCTGAATTCACCCCTCCACTTT	CSASLGLNSPLHF
many	TRBJ2-7	.	TRBV20-1	TGCAGTGCTGTCCGGACGGGGAGCTCCTACGAGCAGTACTTC	CSAVRTGSSYEQYF
many	TRBJ2-7	.	TRBV4-3	TGCGCCAGCAGCCAAGGAGGGGGTTACGAGCAGTACTTC	CASSQGGGYEQYF
few	TRBJ2-3	.	TRBV7-6	TGTGCCAGCAGCTATGGACGAGCATTCTTTCAACTCGATACGCAGTATTTT	CASSYGRAFFQLDTQYF
few	TRBJ1-4	.	TRBV2	TGTGCCAGCACGACCAGTCCCAATGAAAAACTGTTTTTT	CASTTSPNEKLFF
few	TRBJ1-1	.	TRBV2	TGTGCCAGCCTTAGAAGAGGGTTGAACACTGAAGCTTTCTTT	CASLRRGLNTEAFF
many	TRBJ2-3	.	TRBV27	TGTGCCAGCAGTCCCCTCCTGGGGTCGACACAAGATACGCAGTATTTT	CASSPLLGSTQDTQYF
few	TRBJ2-5	.	TRBV29-1	TGCAGCGTTTTGAAGGCGGACCAAGAGACCCAGTACTTC	CSVLKADQETQYF